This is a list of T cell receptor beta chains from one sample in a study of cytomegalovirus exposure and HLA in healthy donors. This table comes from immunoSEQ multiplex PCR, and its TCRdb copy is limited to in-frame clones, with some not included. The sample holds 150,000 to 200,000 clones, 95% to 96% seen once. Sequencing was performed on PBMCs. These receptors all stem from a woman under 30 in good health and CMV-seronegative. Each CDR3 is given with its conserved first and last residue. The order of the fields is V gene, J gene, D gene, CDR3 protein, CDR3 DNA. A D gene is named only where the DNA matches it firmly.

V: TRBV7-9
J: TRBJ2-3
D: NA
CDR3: CASSSIDTQYF
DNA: TGTGCCAGCAGCTCTATTGATACGCAGTATTTT

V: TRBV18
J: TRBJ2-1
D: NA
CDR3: CASSPVLGGASSYNEQFF
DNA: TGTGCCAGCTCACCAGTCCTCGGAGGGGCTAGCTCCTACAATGAGCAGTTCTTC

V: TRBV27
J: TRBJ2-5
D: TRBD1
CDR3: CASSLFSVTGGLETQYF
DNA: TGTGCCAGCAGTTTATTCTCAGTGACAGGGGGATTGGAGACCCAGTACTTC

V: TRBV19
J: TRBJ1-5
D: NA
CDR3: CASSTTVDQPQHF
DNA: TGTGCCAGTAGTACGACAGTGGATCAGCCCCAGCATTTT

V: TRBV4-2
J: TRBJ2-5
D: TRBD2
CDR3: CASSQGGGGTYQETQYF
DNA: TGTGCCAGCAGCCAAGGGGGCGGGGGGACCTACCAAGAGACCCAGTACTTC

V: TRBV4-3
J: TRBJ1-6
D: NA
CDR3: CASSRGAGYNSPLHF
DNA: TGCGCCAGCAGTCGGGGGGCCGGGTATAATTCACCCCTCCACTTT

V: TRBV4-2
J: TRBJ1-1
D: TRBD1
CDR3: CASSQTGDMNTEAFF
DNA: TGTGCCAGCAGCCAGACAGGGGATATGAACACTGAAGCTTTCTTT

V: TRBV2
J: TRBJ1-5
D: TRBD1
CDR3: CASRRSWDRNQPQHF
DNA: TGTGCCAGCCGACGATCCTGGGACAGGAATCAGCCCCAGCATTTT

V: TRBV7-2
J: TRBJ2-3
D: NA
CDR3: CASKEQPTVGTDTQYF
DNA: TGTGCCAGCAAAGAGCAACCGACAGTAGGAACAGATACGCAGTATTTT

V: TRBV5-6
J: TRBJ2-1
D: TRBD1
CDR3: CASSLYGTGGTNEQFF
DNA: TGTGCCAGCAGCTTGTACGGGACAGGGGGGACCAATGAGCAGTTCTTC

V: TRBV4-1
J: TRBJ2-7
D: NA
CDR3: CASSQPGTTSYEQYF
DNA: TGCGCCAGCAGCCAACCGGGAACCACCTCCTACGAGCAGTACTTC